The rows below give T cell receptor beta chains drawn from one sample of a study of blood T cell repertoires in COVID-19. The table came from immunoSEQ multiplex PCR; TCRdb's copy has only in-frame clones and leaves some out. Among 90,000 to 130,000 clones listed, about two thirds were seen once. Sample: peripheral blood. Every receptor here comes from a woman in her thirties or forties with acute or convalescent COVID-19. Each CDR3 is given with its conserved first and last residue. Fields, in order: J gene, V gene, D gene, clone size, CDR3 DNA, CDR3 protein. D genes are given only for firm matches. A clone size is listed for some rows: how often the clone was seen (once, few, many), or a class if it is expanded.

TRBJ1-2	TRBV27	.	.	TGTGCCAGCAGTTTCCGGCAGGGAGGTGGCTACACCTTC	CASSFRQGGGYTF
TRBJ1-6	TRBV5-1	TRBD1	few	TGCGCCAGCAGCCTCAGGGGGCAAGATTCACCCCTCCACTTT	CASSLRGQDSPLHF
TRBJ1-2	TRBV3-1/TRBV3-2	.	.	TGTGCCAGCAGCCAAGCAGGGGCTGGCTACACCTTC	CASSQAGAGYTF
TRBJ1-3	TRBV6-1	.	.	TGTGCCAGCAGTGAAGCGCTAGTCTCCGGAAACACCATATATTTT	CASSEALVSGNTIYF
TRBJ1-1	TRBV12-3/TRBV12-4	.	once	TGTGCCAGCACCTTATGGGGGGAGGATGAAGCTTTCTTT	CASTLWGEDEAFF
TRBJ2-7	TRBV7-2	TRBD1	.	TGTGCCAGCAGCTTTGGACAGGGTGGTCGGGAGCAGTACTTC	CASSFGQGGREQYF
TRBJ1-4	TRBV11-1	.	.	TGTGCCAGCAGCCCACGACAGCATAATGAAAAACTGTTTTTT	CASSPRQHNEKLFF
TRBJ2-5	TRBV10-3	.	.	TGTGCCATCAGTGATAGGGCAGGGATGGAGACCCAGTACTTC	CAISDRAGMETQYF
TRBJ2-1	TRBV5-5	.	few	TGTGCCAGCAGCTTCTTTGTCCAAAACGGCAATGAGCAGTTCTTC	CASSFFVQNGNEQFF
TRBJ1-4	TRBV30	.	.	TGTGCCTGGAGTTTCCGGTTCGTGAGAGATGAAAAACTGTTTTTT	CAWSFRFVRDEKLFF
TRBJ2-6	TRBV21-1	.	once	TGTGCCAGCAGCAAATGGGCCAGGGGGCATTCTGGGGCCAACGTCCTGACTTTC	CASSKWARGHSGANVLTF
TRBJ2-7	TRBV6-5	TRBD1	few	TGTGCCAGCAGCGCACAGGGGTACGAGCAGTACTTC	CASSAQGYEQYF
TRBJ1-6	TRBV5-4	TRBD1	.	TGTGCCAGCAGCTCCGGGACAGATTCTTATTCACCCCTCCACTTT	CASSSGTDSYSPLHF
TRBJ2-7	TRBV5-6	TRBD1	.	TGTGCCAGCAGCCGACTGACAGGGGACCACGAGCAGTACTTC	CASSRLTGDHEQYF
TRBJ2-5	TRBV2	.	.	TGTGCCAGCAGTGACCAGGGAGGAACCCAAGAGACCCAGTACTTC	CASSDQGGTQETQYF
TRBJ2-7	TRBV29-1	.	.	TGCAGCGTTGGAAGCCGTCTGAGCTCCTACGAGCAGTACTTC	CSVGSRLSSYEQYF
TRBJ1-4	TRBV14	TRBD1	.	TGTGCCAGCAGCCCACAGGGGGCCGGTGAAAAACTGTTTTTT	CASSPQGAGEKLFF
TRBJ2-6	TRBV7-2	.	few	TGTGCCAGCAGCCCAAAGATCGAGGTGGCCTCTGGGGCCAACGTCCTGACTTTC	CASSPKIEVASGANVLTF
TRBJ2-7	TRBV14	.	.	TGTGCCAGCACACCATCGTGGGGCGACGAGCAGTACTTC	CASTPSWGDEQYF
TRBJ1-5	TRBV3-1/TRBV3-2	.	.	TGTGCCAGCAGCCTGACAGGCCCCAATCAGCCCCAGCATTTT	CASSLTGPNQPQHF
TRBJ2-1	TRBV5-5	.	.	TGTGCCAGCAGCTTTGACTCCCCCATCTACAATGAGCAGTTCTTC	CASSFDSPIYNEQFF
TRBJ1-1	TRBV28	TRBD1	few	TGTGCCAGCAGTACAGGGGGTAGGCTAGCTTTCTTT	CASSTGGRLAFF
TRBJ2-3	TRBV30	.	.	TGTGCCCGCGGGCGCGGAGGCACAGATACGCAGTATTTT	CARGRGGTDTQYF
TRBJ2-2	TRBV5-1	.	.	TGCGCCAGCAGCTTGATGGGGCCCGGGGAGCTGTTTTTT	CASSLMGPGELFF
TRBJ2-6	TRBV4-1	.	.	TGCGCCAGCAGCCGAGGAGGACTTATCCCTGGGGCCAACGTCCTGACTTTC	CASSRGGLIPGANVLTF
TRBJ1-4	TRBV5-1	.	.	TGCGCCAGCAGCTTGGCTAGGGGTATTAATGAAAAACTGTTTTTT	CASSLARGINEKLFF
TRBJ1-2	TRBV3-1/TRBV3-2	TRBD1	few	TGTGCCAGCAGCCAACTATCCGGGTTGACAGGGGGTGGCTACACCTTC	CASSQLSGLTGGGYTF
TRBJ2-4	TRBV28	.	.	TGTGCCAGTACAGGCCTAGCCAAAAACATTCAGTACTTC	CASTGLAKNIQYF